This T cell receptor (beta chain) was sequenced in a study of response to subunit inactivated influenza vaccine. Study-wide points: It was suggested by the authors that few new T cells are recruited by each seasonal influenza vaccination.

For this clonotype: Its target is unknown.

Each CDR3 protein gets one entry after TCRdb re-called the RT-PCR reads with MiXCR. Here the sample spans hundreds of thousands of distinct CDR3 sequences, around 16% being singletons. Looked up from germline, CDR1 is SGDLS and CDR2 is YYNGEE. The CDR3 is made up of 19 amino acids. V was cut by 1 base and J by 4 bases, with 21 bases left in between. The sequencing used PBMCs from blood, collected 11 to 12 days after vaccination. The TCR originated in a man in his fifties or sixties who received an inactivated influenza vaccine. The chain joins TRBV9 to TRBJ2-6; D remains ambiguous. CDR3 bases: TGTGCCAGCAGCGTAAACCCGGTGATTCCGGGTACCGGGGCCAACGTCCTGACTTTC. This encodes CASSVNPVIPGTGANVLTF. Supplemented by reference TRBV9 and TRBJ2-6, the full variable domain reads DSGVTQTPKHLITATGQRVTLRCSPRSGDLSVYWYQQSLDQGLQFLIQYYNGEERAKGNILERFSAQQFPDLHSELNLSSLELGDSALYFCASSVNPVIPGTGANVLTFGAGSRLTVL.